A selection of T cell receptor beta chains follows, all from one sample in a study of T cells after yellow fever vaccination. A single record per CDR3 protein comes from TCRdb applying MiXCR to the 5' RACE reads. The table includes 600,000 to 750,000 distinct CDR3 sequences, roughly an eighth detected once. Sequencing was performed on PBMCs, taken on the day of the yellow fever booster vaccination. The source of these receptors is a man aged 30 to 45 who received the YFV17D yellow fever vaccine. The CDR3 runs from the conserved cysteine through the conserved F or W. D genes are given only for firm matches. A clone size is listed for some rows: how often the clone was seen (once, few, many), or a class if it is expanded.

NA	few	TRBJ1-2	TRBV28	CASSALGGYTF	TGTGCCAGCAGTGCTCTGGGAGGCTACACCTTC
TRBD1	few	TRBJ2-2	TRBV4-3	CASSPTTTGVAGELFF	TGCGCCAGCAGCCCGACGACGACAGGGGTCGCCGGGGAGCTGTTTTTT
NA	NA	TRBJ2-7	TRBV29-1	CSVETERAYEQYF	TGCAGCGTTGAGACGGAGCGGGCCTACGAGCAGTACTTC
NA	few	TRBJ2-2	TRBV7-3	CASSQGHAGELFF	TGTGCCAGCAGCCAGGGTCATGCCGGGGAGCTGTTTTTT
NA	NA	TRBJ2-2	TRBV6-2/TRBV6-3	CASSPPRGNTGELFF	TGTGCCAGCAGCCCACCTCGGGGAAACACCGGGGAGCTGTTTTTT
TRBD1	NA	TRBJ2-1	TRBV6-2/TRBV6-3	CASSYSGQYNEQFF	TGTGCCAGCAGTTACTCGGGACAGTACAATGAGCAGTTCTTC
NA	few	TRBJ1-2	TRBV6-2/TRBV6-3	CASSTLYGYTF	TGTGCCAGCAGTACCCTCTATGGCTACACCTTC
NA	few	TRBJ2-3	TRBV6-6	CASSSLWNTQYF	TGTGCCAGCAGTTCCTTATGGAATACGCAGTATTTT
NA	many	TRBJ2-1	TRBV20-1	CSAISRDWIGDEQFF	TGCAGTGCTATCTCCCGGGATTGGATCGGCGATGAGCAGTTCTTC
TRBD2	few	TRBJ2-1	TRBV6-2/TRBV6-3	CASSLRLAGSSYNEQFF	TGTGCCAGCAGCCTTCGACTAGCGGGAAGCTCCTACAATGAGCAGTTCTTC
NA	NA	TRBJ1-1	TRBV7-9	CASSRTDTEAFF	TGTGCCAGCAGCCGGACGGACACTGAAGCTTTCTTT
NA	NA	TRBJ2-1	TRBV20-1	CSATLRGQPRNEQFF	TGCAGTGCTACGCTCCGGGGCCAACCCCGAAATGAGCAGTTCTTC
TRBD1	NA	TRBJ1-4	TRBV3-1	CASSRTGTDEKLFF	TGTGCCAGCAGCCGGACAGGGACGGATGAAAAACTGTTTTTT
NA	few	TRBJ1-2	TRBV25-1	CASSESGLYGYTF	TGTGCCAGCAGTGAATCGGGACTCTATGGCTACACCTTC
NA	NA	TRBJ1-5	TRBV11-2	CASSLGRSNQPQHF	TGTGCCAGCAGCTTAGGTAGGAGCAATCAGCCCCAGCATTTT
TRBD1	NA	TRBJ2-7	TRBV5-3	CARSLSGQGAHEQYF	TGTGCCAGAAGCTTGTCGGGACAGGGGGCCCACGAGCAGTACTTC
NA	few	TRBJ2-2	TRBV28	CASTRHPTLGELFF	TGTGCCAGCACCAGACATCCCACCCTCGGGGAGCTGTTTTTT
TRBD1	few	TRBJ1-2	TRBV5-6	CASSLVGQEVGGYTF	TGTGCCAGCAGCTTGGTCGGACAGGAGGTCGGTGGCTACACCTTC
NA	few	TRBJ2-5	TRBV18	CASSPVSREETQYF	TGTGCCAGCTCACCGGTGAGCAGGGAAGAGACCCAGTACTTC
NA	few	TRBJ2-1	TRBV7-2	CASSFNRDNEQFF	TGTGCCAGCAGCTTTAACAGGGACAATGAGCAGTTCTTC
TRBD2	NA	TRBJ2-3	TRBV9	CASSVGNSGSTDTQYF	TGTGCCAGCAGCGTAGGAAATAGCGGGAGCACAGATACGCAGTATTTT
NA	NA	TRBJ2-5	TRBV12-3/TRBV12-4	CASSLVGVETQYF	TGTGCCAGCAGTTTGGTGGGGGTTGAGACCCAGTACTTC
NA	few	TRBJ2-1	TRBV5-4	CAGRLNRDSLDEQFF	TGTGCCGGACGTCTTAACCGGGACTCCCTGGATGAGCAGTTCTTC
TRBD2	NA	TRBJ2-1	TRBV24-1	CATSDKRLAGVDEQFF	TGTGCCACCAGTGATAAGCGACTAGCGGGCGTCGATGAGCAGTTCTTC
NA	few	TRBJ2-2	TRBV27	CASATGYTGELFF	TGTGCCAGCGCCACAGGGTACACCGGGGAGCTGTTTTTT
NA	few	TRBJ2-7	TRBV12-3/TRBV12-4	CASTSSDRARPYF	TGTGCCAGCACTTCATCTGACAGAGCCCGACCGTACTTC
TRBD2	many	TRBJ2-1	TRBV25-1	CASSALGGLAGEVNEQFF	TGTGCCAGCAGTGCCCTCGGGGGACTAGCGGGAGAAGTCAATGAGCAGTTCTTC
NA	NA	TRBJ2-2	TRBV15	CATSLDLTGELFF	TGTGCCACCAGCTTGGACCTTACCGGGGAGCTGTTTTTT
NA	NA	TRBJ2-7	TRBV29-1	CSGRDGASYEQYF	TGCAGCGGCCGCGACGGGGCCTCCTACGAGCAGTACTTC
NA	few	TRBJ1-1	TRBV7-3	CASSLSGHMNTEAFF	TGTGCCAGCAGCTTAAGCGGACACATGAACACTGAAGCTTTCTTT
TRBD2	few	TRBJ2-5	TRBV20-1	CSARGISGREETQYF	TGCAGTGCTCGAGGGATTAGCGGGAGGGAAGAGACCCAGTACTTC
NA	few	TRBJ2-6	TRBV5-1	CASSLVSQAADLSGANVLTF	TGCGCCAGCAGCTTGGTATCCCAGGCAGCGGACCTTTCTGGGGCCAACGTCCTGACTTTC
NA	NA	TRBJ2-5	TRBV12-3/TRBV12-4	CASSFLHETQYF	TGTGCCAGCAGTTTTTTACATGAGACCCAGTACTTC
TRBD1	few	TRBJ2-1	TRBV20-1	CSAIIPGQGRYEQFF	TGCAGTGCTATTATACCGGGACAGGGGCGGTATGAGCAGTTCTTC
NA	few	TRBJ1-2	TRBV7-2	CASSFPGTPYTF	TGTGCCAGCAGCTTCCCCGGGACCCCCTACACCTTC
NA	NA	TRBJ2-3	TRBV28	CASSLRPAVRYF	TGTGCCAGCAGTTTAAGGCCCGCAGTCAGGTATTTT
NA	NA	TRBJ2-1	TRBV5-1	CASSLAERVVYNEQFF	TGCGCCAGCAGCTTGGCTGAGCGGGTGGTATACAATGAGCAGTTCTTC
NA	few	TRBJ2-7	TRBV30	CAWSPARGIAYEQYF	TGTGCCTGGTCCCCGGCGAGGGGAATTGCTTACGAGCAGTACTTC
NA	NA	TRBJ2-3	TRBV20-1	CSAEDRDRDPGGGDTQYF	TGCAGTGCTGAGGACAGGGACCGGGATCCGGGAGGGGGAGATACGCAGTATTTT
NA	few	TRBJ1-1	TRBV7-3	CASSLTPGRGMNTEAFF	TGTGCCAGCAGCTTAACTCCGGGACGGGGTATGAACACTGAAGCTTTCTTT
TRBD2	NA	TRBJ2-3	TRBV20-1	CSATTGTSGSDTQYF	TGCAGTGCTACCACCGGGACTAGCGGGAGTGATACGCAGTATTTT
NA	NA	TRBJ2-7	TRBV3-1	CASSRDFFSYEQYF	TGTGCCAGCAGCCGGGACTTCTTCTCCTACGAGCAGTACTTC
NA	NA	TRBJ1-5	TRBV20-1	CSATLGNQPQHF	TGCAGTGCCACCCTCGGCAATCAGCCCCAGCATTTT